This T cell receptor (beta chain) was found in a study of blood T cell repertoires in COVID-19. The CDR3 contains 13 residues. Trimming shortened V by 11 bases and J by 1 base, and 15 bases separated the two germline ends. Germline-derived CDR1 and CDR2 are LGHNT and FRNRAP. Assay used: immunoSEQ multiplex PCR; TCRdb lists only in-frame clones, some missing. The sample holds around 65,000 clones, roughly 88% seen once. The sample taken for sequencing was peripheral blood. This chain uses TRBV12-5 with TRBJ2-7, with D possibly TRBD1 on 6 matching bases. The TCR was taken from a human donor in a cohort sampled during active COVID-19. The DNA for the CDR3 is TGTGCTGTGGCTGGGGGCCAGTCCTACGAGCAGTACTTC. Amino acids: CAVAGGQSYEQYF.